Listed below are T cell receptor beta chains from one sample, sequenced in a study of human T cells and chemical hapten exposure. Via MiXCR, TCRdb re-called the RACE reads, giving one row per CDR3 protein. The sample has some 65,000 distinct CDR3 sequences; around 6.5% are singletons. The sample consisted of whole blood. The receptors were gathered from a female donor in good health. Some clones in this sample may be carry-over from other donors' samples. Both conserved end residues are part of each CDR3. The D gene is left open where the match is weak. Clone size is given for some rows only: seen once, a few or many times, or a class if the clone is expanded.

TRBJ1-1 | TRBV6-1 | . | few | TGTGCCAGCAGATTGGCGAACACTGAAGCTTTCTTT | CASRLANTEAFF
TRBJ2-3 | TRBV19 | . | many | TGTGCCAGTAGTGACCAGAGGAGCACAGATACGCAGTATTTT | CASSDQRSTDTQYF
TRBJ1-5 | TRBV27 | . | . | TGTGCCAGCAGTTTTCCCGGCCAGCCCCAGCATTTT | CASSFPGQPQHF
TRBJ2-1 | TRBV7-9 | TRBD2 | many | TGTGCCAGCAGTTTAACCGGGACTAGCGGGTTTTGGCAGGACGTCAATGAGCAGTTCTTC | CASSLTGTSGFWQDVNEQFF
TRBJ2-3 | TRBV28 | . | many | TGTGCCAGCAGTTCTTTACAACCTGGACAAGGCACAGATACGCAGTATTTT | CASSSLQPGQGTDTQYF
TRBJ2-6 | TRBV7-9 | . | many | TGTGCCAGCAGCTTAACAGACTCTGGGGCCAACGTCCTGACTTTC | CASSLTDSGANVLTF
TRBJ2-3 | TRBV7-9 | . | many | TGTGCCAGCAGCTTAGTCGGCAGAATCACAGATACGCAGTATTTT | CASSLVGRITDTQYF
TRBJ1-1 | TRBV5-4 | . | many | TGTGCCAGCAGCCGACTGGCTAACACTGAAGCTTTCTTT | CASSRLANTEAFF
TRBJ1-1 | TRBV19 | . | . | TGTGCCAGTAGTATGATCAAACCTGGGGGTACTGAAGCTTTCTTT | CASSMIKPGGTEAFF
TRBJ1-6 | TRBV5-4 | TRBD1 | few | TGTGCCAGCAGCTTGGACAGGGGTTCACCCCTCCACTTT | CASSLDRGSPLHF
TRBJ2-3 | TRBV6-2/TRBV6-3 | . | . | TGTGCCAGCAGTACAGGGTTTCATACGCAGTATTTT | CASSTGFHTQYF
TRBJ1-1 | TRBV10-3 | . | . | TGTGCCATCAGCCCAGGGTTCGGCGCTGAAGCTTTCTTT | CAISPGFGAEAFF
TRBJ2-5 | TRBV5-1 | TRBD1 | many | TGCGCCAGCAGCACGACGGACAGGGGGTTTGCGGAGACCCAGTACTTC | CASSTTDRGFAETQYF
TRBJ1-1 | TRBV4-1 | TRBD1 | . | TGCGCCAGCAGCCAGAACAGGGGGCAAAACACTGAAGCTTTCTTT | CASSQNRGQNTEAFF
TRBJ2-7 | TRBV6-1 | TRBD2 | many | TGTGCCAGCCGGGGGGTAAACGAGCAGTACTTC | CASRGVNEQYF
TRBJ2-1 | TRBV28 | . | many | TGTGCCAGCACCAGCAGGAATGAGCAGTTCTTC | CASTSRNEQFF
TRBJ2-7 | TRBV14 | . | many | TGTGCCAGCAGCCAAGACCTAGCAGGGTCGGGTGAGCAGTACTTC | CASSQDLAGSGEQYF
TRBJ2-4 | TRBV6-6 | . | few | TGTGCCAGCAGCAGTGACTTCCTAGCCAAAAACATTCAGTACTTC | CASSSDFLAKNIQYF
TRBJ1-6 | TRBV6-6 | . | . | TGTGCCAGCATGTCACAGGGCGCCCTGCCCCTCCACTTT | CASMSQGALPLHF
TRBJ2-4 | TRBV20-1 | TRBD1 | few | TGCAGTGCCGCCCGGACAGGGGCGGTGGCCAAAAACATTCAGTACTTC | CSAARTGAVAKNIQYF
TRBJ2-3 | TRBV29-1 | . | many | TGCAGCGTCCACAGTCTCTTCAGGGAGGCGAATTCAGATACGCAGTATTTT | CSVHSLFREANSDTQYF
TRBJ1-1 | TRBV7-9 | . | many | TGTGCCAGCAGCTTAGGGGCGGCAGTAAGCACTGAAGCTTTCTTT | CASSLGAAVSTEAFF
TRBJ2-5 | TRBV28 | . | many | TGTGCCAGCAGCTCCCCTGGGGGCCAGAGTCGAGAGACCCAGTACTTC | CASSSPGGQSRETQYF
TRBJ2-3 | TRBV20-1 | TRBD2 | many | TGCAGTGCTCGCGCTTCAAGGACTAGCGGGACAGATACGCAGTATTTT | CSARASRTSGTDTQYF
TRBJ2-1 | TRBV24-1 | TRBD2 | . | TGTGCCACCAGTGAACTAGCGGGAGGGCCCAGTGAGCAGTTCTTC | CATSELAGGPSEQFF
TRBJ2-7 | TRBV20-1 | . | many | TGCAGTGCTAGAGATCACTTTGGGTACGAGCAGTACTTC | CSARDHFGYEQYF
TRBJ2-1 | TRBV11-2 | TRBD1 | many | TGTGCCAGCAGCTTATACCCGGGACAGCTATACTACAATGAGCAGTTCTTC | CASSLYPGQLYYNEQFF
TRBJ2-7 | TRBV20-1 | . | few | TGCAGTGCTTGTTGCGGGGCGCTTAGCTCCTACGAGCAGTACTTC | CSACCGALSSYEQYF
TRBJ2-7 | TRBV6-5 | . | many | TGTGCCAGCAGTTACGTTCTGGGGTGGGAGCAGTACTTC | CASSYVLGWEQYF
TRBJ1-6 | TRBV6-5 | . | . | TGTGCCAGCAGTTCTCCGGGTTCACCCCTCCACTTT | CASSSPGSPLHF